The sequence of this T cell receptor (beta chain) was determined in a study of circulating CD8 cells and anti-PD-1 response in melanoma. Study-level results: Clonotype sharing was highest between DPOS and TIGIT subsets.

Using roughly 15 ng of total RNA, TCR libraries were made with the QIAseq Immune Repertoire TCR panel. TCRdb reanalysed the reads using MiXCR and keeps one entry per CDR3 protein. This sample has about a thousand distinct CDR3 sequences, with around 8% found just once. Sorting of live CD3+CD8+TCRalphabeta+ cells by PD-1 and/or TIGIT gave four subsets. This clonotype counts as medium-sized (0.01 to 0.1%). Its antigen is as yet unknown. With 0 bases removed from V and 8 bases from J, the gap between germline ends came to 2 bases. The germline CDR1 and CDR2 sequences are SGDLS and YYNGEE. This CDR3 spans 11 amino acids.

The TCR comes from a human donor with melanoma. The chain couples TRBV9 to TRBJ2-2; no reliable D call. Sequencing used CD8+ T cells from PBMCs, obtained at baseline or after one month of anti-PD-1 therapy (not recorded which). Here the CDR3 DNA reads TGTGCCAGCAGCGTAGATGGGGAGCTGTTTTTT. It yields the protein CASSVDGELFF.